This T cell receptor beta chain was profiled in a study of cytomegalovirus exposure and HLA in healthy donors. TCRdb's table, derived via immunoSEQ multiplex PCR, lists solely in-frame clones and lacks some. Of 55,000 to 65,000 clones detected, roughly 94% appear once; the ten largest clones hold less than 7%. The V gene end was trimmed by 3 bases and the J gene end by 7 bases; junction bases not matched to a gene: 1. Germline V gene data show CDR1 as SGHNT and CDR2 as YENEEA. This CDR3 has 12 residues. The TCR sequence derives from a woman between 18 and 30 years old in good health and CMV-seropositive. The chain links TRBV11-3 to TRBJ2-5; 8 bases are a match to TRBD2. Sequencing input: PBMCs. DNA for the CDR3: TGTGCCAGCAGCTTGGCGGGAGGGACCCAGTACTTC. Translation gives CASSLAGGTQYF.